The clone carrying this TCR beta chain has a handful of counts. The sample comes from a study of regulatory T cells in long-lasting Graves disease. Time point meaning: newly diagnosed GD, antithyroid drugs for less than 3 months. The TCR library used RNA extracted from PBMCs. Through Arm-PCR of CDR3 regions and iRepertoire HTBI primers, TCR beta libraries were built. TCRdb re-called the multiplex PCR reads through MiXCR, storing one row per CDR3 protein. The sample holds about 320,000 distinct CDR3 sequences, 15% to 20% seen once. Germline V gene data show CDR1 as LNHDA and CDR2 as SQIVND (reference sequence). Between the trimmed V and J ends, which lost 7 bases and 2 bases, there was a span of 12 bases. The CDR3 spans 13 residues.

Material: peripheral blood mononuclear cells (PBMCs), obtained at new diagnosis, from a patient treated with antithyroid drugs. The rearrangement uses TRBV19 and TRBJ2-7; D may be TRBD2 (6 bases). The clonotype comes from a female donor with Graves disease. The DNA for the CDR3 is TGTGCCAGTACGCGGGGTTACCCCTACGAGCAGTACTTC. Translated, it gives CASTRGYPYEQYF.